This is a list of T cell receptor beta chains from one sample in a study of Ad26.COV2.S vaccination and SARS-CoV-2 variants. Clones were read by immunoSEQ multiplex PCR, and TCRdb kept only the in-frame ones, dropping some. Among about 260,000 clones listed, around nine tenths were seen once. Source: peripheral blood, taken in a trial of Ad26.COV2.S vaccine versus placebo. The source is a person between 18 and 60 years old who received the Ad26.COV2.S COVID-19 vaccine or a placebo. The CDR3 runs from the conserved cysteine through the conserved F or W. The D gene is left open where the match is weak. Clone size appears in some rows only: once, few, many, or a class for an expanded clone.

d_gene	v_gene	j_gene	abundance	CDR3aa	CDR3nt
TRBD1	TRBV18	TRBJ2-5	-	CASSLPRGGTGSETQYF	TGTGCCAGCTCACTTCCGAGGGGCGGGACAGGGTCGGAGACCCAGTACTTC
-	TRBV7-9	TRBJ2-1	-	CASSGALYNEQFF	TGTGCCAGCAGCGGGGCCCTTTACAATGAGCAGTTCTTC
-	TRBV7-9	TRBJ1-1	-	CASSLRGWSTEAFF	TGTGCCAGCAGCTTACGGGGATGGAGCACTGAAGCTTTCTTT
TRBD2	TRBV4-3	TRBJ2-1	-	CASSQGGSSYNEQFF	TGCGCCAGCAGCCAAGGCGGGAGCTCCTACAATGAGCAGTTCTTC
-	TRBV2	TRBJ2-3	-	CASRRDRRTDTQYF	TGTGCCAGCCGCCGGGACCGACGCACAGATACGCAGTATTTT
TRBD1	TRBV4-3	TRBJ2-1	-	CASSQDWTGSYNEQFF	TGCGCCAGCAGCCAGGATTGGACAGGGTCCTACAATGAGCAGTTCTTC
-	TRBV4-1	TRBJ2-6	-	CASSQVRINSGANVLTF	TGCGCCAGCAGCCAAGTCAGGATAAACTCTGGGGCCAACGTCCTGACTTTC
-	TRBV15	TRBJ1-5	-	CATSSRGGIGNQPQHF	TGTGCCACCAGCAGCAGGGGAGGTATAGGCAATCAGCCCCAGCATTTT
-	TRBV18	TRBJ1-4	-	CASSFQGGNEKLFF	TGTGCCAGCTCCTTCCAGGGTGGTAATGAAAAACTGTTTTTT
TRBD1	TRBV5-1	TRBJ1-2	-	CASSPRQGPDYGYTF	TGCGCCAGCAGCCCAAGACAGGGACCAGACTATGGCTACACCTTC
-	TRBV29-1	TRBJ2-1	-	CSVPRGNEQFF	TGCAGCGTTCCTCGGGGAAATGAGCAGTTCTTC
-	TRBV5-6	TRBJ1-2	-	CASSWGTSNYGYTF	TGTGCCAGCAGCTGGGGGACATCTAACTATGGCTACACCTTC
TRBD1	TRBV11-2	TRBJ2-5	-	CASSTTGTGFLETQYF	TGTGCCAGCAGCACAACCGGGACAGGGTTTCTGGAGACCCAGTACTTC
-	TRBV7-9	TRBJ1-2	-	CASSLELDGYTF	TGTGCCAGCAGCTTAGAACTGGATGGCTACACCTTC
-	TRBV2	TRBJ2-5	-	CASGGRPPQETQYF	TGTGCCAGCGGGGGTCGGCCACCCCAAGAGACCCAGTACTTC
TRBD1	TRBV19	TRBJ1-5	-	CASSAGGQGGNQPQHF	TGTGCCAGTAGTGCCGGTGGACAGGGTGGGAATCAGCCCCAGCATTTT
-	TRBV18	TRBJ1-5	-	CASSPQQGNQPQHF	TGTGCCAGCTCACCACAGCAGGGCAATCAGCCCCAGCATTTT
TRBD1	TRBV9	TRBJ1-4	-	CASSVSAGGPNEKLFF	TGTGCCAGCAGCGTATCCGCAGGGGGCCCTAATGAAAAACTGTTTTTT
-	TRBV6-2/TRBV6-3	TRBJ1-6	-	CASSSQGRNSPLHF	TGTGCCAGCAGTTCTCAGGGACGGAATTCACCCCTCCACTTT
TRBD1	TRBV6-5	TRBJ2-5	once	CASSKTGARETQYF	TGTGCCAGCAGCAAAACAGGGGCACGAGAGACCCAGTACTTC
-	TRBV4-3	TRBJ2-7	-	CASSQGSRGVYEQYF	TGCGCCAGCAGCCAAGGGTCCAGGGGGGTTTACGAGCAGTACTTC
-	TRBV20-1	TRBJ2-3	-	CSASGGGGTDTQYF	TGCAGTGCTAGTGGCGGTGGCGGCACAGATACGCAGTATTTT
-	TRBV25-1	TRBJ2-7	-	CASSETQTYEQYF	TGTGCCAGCAGTGAGACACAAACCTACGAGCAGTACTTC
TRBD2	TRBV4-2	TRBJ2-1	-	CASSQPTSGSEQFF	TGTGCCAGCAGCCAACCGACTAGCGGGAGTGAGCAGTTCTTC
TRBD1	TRBV19	TRBJ2-7	-	CASSQTGVTYEQYF	TGTGCCAGTAGTCAGACAGGGGTCACCTACGAGCAGTACTTC
-	TRBV30	TRBJ1-2	-	CAWSIGVGGYTF	TGTGCCTGGAGTATAGGGGTAGGGGGCTACACCTTC
TRBD1	TRBV9	TRBJ2-7	few	CASSVGVGQEYEQYF	TGTGCCAGCAGCGTAGGCGTGGGACAGGAGTACGAGCAGTACTTC
TRBD1	TRBV11-2	TRBJ1-1	-	CASSPGGRTEAFF	TGTGCCAGCAGCCCAGGGGGCCGGACTGAAGCTTTCTTT
-	TRBV30	TRBJ2-5	-	CAWTPASQETQYF	TGTGCCTGGACCCCCGCCAGCCAAGAGACCCAGTACTTC
-	TRBV13	TRBJ2-3	-	CASSLIPGSSTDTQYF	TGTGCCAGCAGCTTAATCCCTGGCAGCAGCACAGATACGCAGTATTTT
TRBD1	TRBV19	TRBJ2-3	-	CASSTPGTDFYTQYF	TGTGCCAGTAGTACACCCGGGACAGATTTTTATACGCAGTATTTT
-	TRBV29-1	TRBJ1-1	-	CSAGSSGSYTEAFF	TGCAGCGCTGGAAGCTCAGGGAGCTACACTGAAGCTTTCTTT
-	TRBV2	TRBJ2-1	-	CASSDVWHSGGNEQFF	TGTGCCAGCAGTGATGTCTGGCACTCAGGTGGCAATGAGCAGTTCTTC
-	TRBV27	TRBJ1-5	few	CASSPASGTGLYQPQHF	TGTGCCAGCAGTCCCGCCTCCGGGACGGGGCTTTATCAGCCCCAGCATTTT
TRBD2	TRBV7-9	TRBJ2-1	-	CASSPPSGSGRNNEQFF	TGTGCCAGCAGCCCACCCTCAGGTAGCGGGAGAAACAATGAGCAGTTCTTC
TRBD2	TRBV18	TRBJ2-1	-	CASSPPIGGGPYNEQFF	TGTGCCAGCTCACCACCGATCGGGGGAGGGCCGTACAATGAGCAGTTCTTC
-	TRBV7-9	TRBJ2-7	-	CASSPGQIVGEQYF	TGTGCCAGCAGCCCCGGACAGATTGTAGGCGAGCAGTACTTC
TRBD2	TRBV11-2	TRBJ2-1	-	CASSSGLAGGFSSYNEQFF	TGTGCCAGCAGCAGTGGACTAGCGGGGGGCTTTAGCTCCTACAATGAGCAGTTCTTC
-	TRBV7-9	TRBJ1-1	-	CASTVEKRGTEAFF	TGTGCCAGCACCGTCGAGAAGAGGGGCACTGAAGCTTTCTTT
-	TRBV2	TRBJ1-1	few	CASSEARETLNTEAFF	TGTGCCAGCAGTGAAGCGAGGGAGACCTTGAACACTGAAGCTTTCTTT
TRBD1	TRBV19	TRBJ2-6	-	CASSRGQEPSGANVLTF	TGTGCCAGTAGTAGGGGACAGGAACCTTCTGGGGCCAACGTCCTGACTTTC
-	TRBV6-5	TRBJ2-1	-	CALGERYNEQFF	TGTGCCTTGGGGGAGAGGTACAATGAGCAGTTCTTC
-	TRBV5-1	TRBJ1-2	-	CASSLEGENYGYTF	TGCGCCAGCAGCTTGGAGGGGGAGAACTATGGCTACACCTTC
TRBD1	TRBV6-4	TRBJ1-1	-	CASRVRGTSTEAFF	TGTGCCAGCAGAGTCAGGGGGACTTCCACTGAAGCTTTCTTT
-	TRBV13	TRBJ1-1	-	CASSLGPLQGSNTEAFF	TGTGCCAGCAGCTTAGGGCCATTACAGGGTTCGAACACTGAAGCTTTCTTT
-	TRBV9	TRBJ1-5	-	CASSVDHDILAPQHF	TGTGCCAGCAGCGTGGACCATGACATCTTAGCGCCCCAGCATTTT
TRBD2	TRBV11-2	TRBJ2-1	-	CASSWGLAGHYNEQFF	TGTGCCAGCAGCTGGGGACTAGCGGGCCACTACAATGAGCAGTTCTTC
TRBD2	TRBV3-1/TRBV3-2	TRBJ2-1	-	CASRSKRGGFNEQFF	TGTGCCAGCAGGTCCAAGCGGGGGGGCTTCAATGAGCAGTTCTTC
-	TRBV24-1	TRBJ2-1	-	CATSDPNRYNEQFF	TGTGCCACCAGTGACCCGAACAGATACAATGAGCAGTTCTTC
-	TRBV12-3/TRBV12-4	TRBJ2-5	-	CASSLRLETQYF	TGTGCCAGCAGTTTAAGGTTGGAGACCCAGTACTTC
-	TRBV7-9	TRBJ2-5	-	CASSLMEQTQYF	TGTGCCAGCAGCTTGATGGAGCAGACCCAGTACTTC
-	TRBV6-5	TRBJ2-1	-	CASSYSPGHRANEQFF	TGTGCCAGCAGTTATTCACCGGGACATAGGGCCAATGAGCAGTTCTTC
-	TRBV18	TRBJ2-3	-	CASSPGGSTDTQYF	TGTGCCAGCTCACCTGGGGGGAGCACAGATACGCAGTATTTT